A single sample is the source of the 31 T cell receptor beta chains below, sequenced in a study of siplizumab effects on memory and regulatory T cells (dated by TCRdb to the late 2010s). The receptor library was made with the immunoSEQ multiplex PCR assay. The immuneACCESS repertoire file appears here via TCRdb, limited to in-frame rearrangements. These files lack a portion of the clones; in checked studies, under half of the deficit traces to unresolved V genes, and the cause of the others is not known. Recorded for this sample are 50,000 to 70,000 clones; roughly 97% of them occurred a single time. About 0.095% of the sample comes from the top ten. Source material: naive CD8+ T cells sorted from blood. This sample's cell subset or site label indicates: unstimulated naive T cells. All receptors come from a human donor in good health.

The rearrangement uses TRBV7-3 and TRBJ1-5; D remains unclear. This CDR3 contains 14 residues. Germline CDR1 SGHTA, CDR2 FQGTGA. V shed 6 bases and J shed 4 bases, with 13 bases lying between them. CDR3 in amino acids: CASSSGRENQPQHF. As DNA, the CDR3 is TGTGCCAGCAGTTCCGGGCGGGAAAATCAGCCCCAGCATTTT.

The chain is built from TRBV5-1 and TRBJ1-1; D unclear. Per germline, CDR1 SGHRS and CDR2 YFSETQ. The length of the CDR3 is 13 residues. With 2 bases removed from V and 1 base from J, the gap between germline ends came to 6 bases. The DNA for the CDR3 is TGCGCCAGCAGCTTTGAACCGAACACTGAAGCTTTCTTT. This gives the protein CASSFEPNTEAFF. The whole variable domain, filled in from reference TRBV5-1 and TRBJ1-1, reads KAGVTQTPRYLIKTRGQQVTLSCSPISGHRSVSWYQQTPGQGLQFLFEYFSETQRNKGNFPGRFSGRQFSNSRSEMNVSTLELGDSALYLCASSFEPNTEAFFGQGTRLTVV.

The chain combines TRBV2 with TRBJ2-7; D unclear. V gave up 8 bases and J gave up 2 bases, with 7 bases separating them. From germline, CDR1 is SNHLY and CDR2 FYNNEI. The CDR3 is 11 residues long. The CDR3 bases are TGTGCCAGCCTAGAAACCTACGAGCAGTACTTC. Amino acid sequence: CASLETYEQYF.

The DNA for the CDR3 is TGCAGCGTTGATGGCCCCCCGGACAGGAGCTCCTACAATGAGCAGTTCTTC. The encoded protein is CSVDGPPDRSSYNEQFF. This chain connects TRBV29-1 to TRBJ2-1; TRBD1 matches at 7 bases. In germline, CDR1 is SQVTM, CDR2 ANQGSEA. The trim removed 3 bases at V and 0 bases at J, leaving 11 bases unmatched. The CDR3 spans 17 residues.

CDR3 residues: CASSLVAGDQETQYF. The CDR3, as DNA: TGTGCCAGCAGCTTAGTAGCGGGGGACCAAGAGACCCAGTACTTC. This chain uses TRBV11-2 with TRBJ2-5; TRBD2 matches 9 bases. Per germline, CDR1 SGHAT and CDR2 FQNNGV. The trim removed 1 base at V and 0 bases at J, leaving 0 bases unmatched. This CDR3 region has 15 residues.

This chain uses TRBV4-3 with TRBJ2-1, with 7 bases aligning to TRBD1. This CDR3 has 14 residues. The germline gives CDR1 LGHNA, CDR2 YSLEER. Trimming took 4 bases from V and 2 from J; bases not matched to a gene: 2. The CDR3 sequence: CASSRTGPYNEQFF. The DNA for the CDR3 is TGCGCCAGCAGCCGGACAGGACCCTACAATGAGCAGTTCTTC.

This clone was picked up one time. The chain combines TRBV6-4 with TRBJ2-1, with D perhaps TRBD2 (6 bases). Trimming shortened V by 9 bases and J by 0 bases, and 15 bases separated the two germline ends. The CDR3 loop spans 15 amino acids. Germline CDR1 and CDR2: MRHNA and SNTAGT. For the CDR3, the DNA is TGTGCCAGTGCACCTAGCGATAGCTCCTACAATGAGCAGTTCTTC. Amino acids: CASAPSDSSYNEQFF.

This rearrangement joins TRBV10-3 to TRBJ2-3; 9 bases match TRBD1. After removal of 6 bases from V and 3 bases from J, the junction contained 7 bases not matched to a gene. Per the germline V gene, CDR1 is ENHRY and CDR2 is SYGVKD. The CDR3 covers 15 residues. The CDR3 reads CAISVVDRGTDTQYF. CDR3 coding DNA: TGTGCCATCAGCGTGGTCGACAGGGGGACAGATACGCAGTATTTT.

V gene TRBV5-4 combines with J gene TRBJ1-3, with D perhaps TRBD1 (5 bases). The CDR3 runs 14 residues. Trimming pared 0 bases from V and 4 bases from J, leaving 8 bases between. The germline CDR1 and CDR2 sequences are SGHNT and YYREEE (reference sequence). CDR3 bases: TGTGCCAGCAGCTTGGGGGACGTAGGAAACACCATATATTTT. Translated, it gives CASSLGDVGNTIYF.

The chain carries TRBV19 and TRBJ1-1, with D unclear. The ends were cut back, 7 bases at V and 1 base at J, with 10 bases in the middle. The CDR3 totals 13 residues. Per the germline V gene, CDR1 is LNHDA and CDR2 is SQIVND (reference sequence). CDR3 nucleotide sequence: TGTGCCAGTAATACGATCGGGAACACTGAAGCTTTCTTT. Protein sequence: CASNTIGNTEAFF.

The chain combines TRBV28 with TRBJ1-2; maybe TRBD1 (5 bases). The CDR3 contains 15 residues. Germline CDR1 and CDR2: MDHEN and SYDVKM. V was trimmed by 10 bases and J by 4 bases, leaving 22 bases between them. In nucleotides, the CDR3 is TGTGCCACCCGAGAAAGGGGACTCGAAGGCTATGGCTACACCTTC. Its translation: CATRERGLEGYGYTF.

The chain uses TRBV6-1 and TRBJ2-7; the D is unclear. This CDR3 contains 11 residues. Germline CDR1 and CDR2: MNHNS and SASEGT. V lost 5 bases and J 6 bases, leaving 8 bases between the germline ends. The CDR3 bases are TGTGCCAGCAGTTACGGAAGCGAGCAGTACTTC. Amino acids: CASSYGSEQYF.

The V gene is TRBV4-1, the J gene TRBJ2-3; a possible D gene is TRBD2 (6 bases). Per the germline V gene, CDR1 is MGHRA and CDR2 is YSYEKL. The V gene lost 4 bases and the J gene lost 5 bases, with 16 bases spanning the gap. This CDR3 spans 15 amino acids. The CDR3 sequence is CASSPIADGRDTQYF. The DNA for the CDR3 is TGCGCCAGCAGCCCCATAGCGGACGGGAGAGATACGCAGTATTTT.

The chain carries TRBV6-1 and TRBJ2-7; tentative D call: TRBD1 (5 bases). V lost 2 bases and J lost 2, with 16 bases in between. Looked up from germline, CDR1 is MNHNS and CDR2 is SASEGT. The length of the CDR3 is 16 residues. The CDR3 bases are TGTGCCAGCAGTGAATGGCTCTTGGCAGGGACCTACGAGCAGTACTTC. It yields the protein CASSEWLLAGTYEQYF.

This CDR3 is CASSVGQSGGPYNEQFF. Written as DNA, the CDR3 is TGTGCCAGCAGCGTGGGACAGAGCGGGGGGCCCTACAATGAGCAGTTCTTC. This chain links TRBV9 with TRBJ2-1; 9 bases match TRBD2. Trimming at V came to 2 bases and at J to 2 bases, leaving 8 bases not matched to a gene. Germline V CDR1 and CDR2: SGDLS, YYNGEE. The CDR3 has 17 amino acids.

The CDR3 sequence: CASSPSGTEPTGELFF. DNA of the CDR3: TGTGCCAGCAGCCCCTCCGGGACAGAGCCTACCGGGGAGCTGTTTTTT. The chain couples TRBV11-3 to TRBJ2-2; 7 bases line up with TRBD1. CDR1 SGHNT and CDR2 YENEEA come from the germline V gene. The CDR3 consists of 16 residues. The ends lost 5 bases at V and 5 bases at J; junction bases unmatched: 11.

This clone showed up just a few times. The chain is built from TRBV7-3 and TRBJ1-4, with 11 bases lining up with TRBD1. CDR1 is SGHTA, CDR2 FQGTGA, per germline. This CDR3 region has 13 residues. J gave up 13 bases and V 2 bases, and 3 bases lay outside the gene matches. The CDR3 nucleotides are TGTGCCAGCAGCTTACCAGGGACAGGGGGACTGTTTTTT. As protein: CASSLPGTGGLFF.

CDR3 nucleotides: TGTGCCAGCAGGCAGCGGGGGGGCCAAGAGACCCAGTACTTC. This codes for CASRQRGGQETQYF. This rearrangement joins TRBV13 to TRBJ2-5; 10 bases map to TRBD2. Per the germline V gene, CDR1 is PRHDT and CDR2 is FYEKMQ (reference sequence). V lost 6 bases to trimming and J lost 1 base; unmatched junction nucleotides: 2. The CDR3 consists of 14 residues.

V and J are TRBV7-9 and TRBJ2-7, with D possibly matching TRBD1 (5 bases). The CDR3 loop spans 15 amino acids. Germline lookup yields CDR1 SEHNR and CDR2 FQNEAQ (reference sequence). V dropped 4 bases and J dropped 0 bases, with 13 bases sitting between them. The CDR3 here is CASSYSTASSYEQYF. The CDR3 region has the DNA TGTGCCAGCAGCTACTCGACAGCGAGCTCCTACGAGCAGTACTTC. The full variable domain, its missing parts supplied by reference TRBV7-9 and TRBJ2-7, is DTGVSQNPRHKITKRGQNVTFRCDPISEHNRLYWYRQTLGQGPEFLTYFQNEAQLEKSRLLSDRFSAERPKGSFSTLEIQRTEQGDSAMYLCASSYSTASSYEQYFGPGTRLTVT.

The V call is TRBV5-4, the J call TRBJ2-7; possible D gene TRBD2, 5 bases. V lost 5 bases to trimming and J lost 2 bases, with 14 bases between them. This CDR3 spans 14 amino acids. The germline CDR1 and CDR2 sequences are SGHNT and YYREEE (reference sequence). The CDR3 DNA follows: TGTGCCAGCAGTGGCGGGTCTCCCGCCTACGAGCAGTACTTC. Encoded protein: CASSGGSPAYEQYF.

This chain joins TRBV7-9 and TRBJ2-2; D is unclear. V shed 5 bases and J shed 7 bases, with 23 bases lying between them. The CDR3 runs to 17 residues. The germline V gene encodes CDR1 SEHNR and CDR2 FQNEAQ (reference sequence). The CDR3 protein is CASSRIILTSTFGELFF. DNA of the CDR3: TGTGCCAGCAGCCGTATTATTTTGACGTCTACGTTCGGGGAGCTGTTTTTT.

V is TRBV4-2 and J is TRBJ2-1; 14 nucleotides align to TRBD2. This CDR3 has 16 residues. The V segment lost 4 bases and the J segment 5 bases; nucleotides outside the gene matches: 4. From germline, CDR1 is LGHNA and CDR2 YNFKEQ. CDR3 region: CASSPPGLAGDNEQFF. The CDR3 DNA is TGTGCCAGCAGCCCCCCGGGACTAGCGGGGGACAATGAGCAGTTCTTC.

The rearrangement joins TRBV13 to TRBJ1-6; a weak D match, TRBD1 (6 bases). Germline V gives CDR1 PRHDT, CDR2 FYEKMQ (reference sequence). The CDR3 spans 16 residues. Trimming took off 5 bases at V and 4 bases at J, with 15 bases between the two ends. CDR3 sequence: CASSGNRDGYNSPLHF. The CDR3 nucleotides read TGTGCCAGCAGCGGCAACAGGGACGGGTATAATTCACCCCTCCACTTT.

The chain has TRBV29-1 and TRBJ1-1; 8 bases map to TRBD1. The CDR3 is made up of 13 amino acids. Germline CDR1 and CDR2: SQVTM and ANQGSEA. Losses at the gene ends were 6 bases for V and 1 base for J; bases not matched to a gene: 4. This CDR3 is CSVDRGGNTEAFF. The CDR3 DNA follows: TGCAGCGTAGACAGGGGCGGGAACACTGAAGCTTTCTTT.

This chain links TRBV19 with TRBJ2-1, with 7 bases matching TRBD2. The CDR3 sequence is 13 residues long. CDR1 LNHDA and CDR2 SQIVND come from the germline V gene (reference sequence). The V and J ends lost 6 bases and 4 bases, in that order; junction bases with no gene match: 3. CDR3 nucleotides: TGTGCCAGTAGCGGGGGGTTATACAATGAGCAGTTCTTC. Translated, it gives CASSGGLYNEQFF.

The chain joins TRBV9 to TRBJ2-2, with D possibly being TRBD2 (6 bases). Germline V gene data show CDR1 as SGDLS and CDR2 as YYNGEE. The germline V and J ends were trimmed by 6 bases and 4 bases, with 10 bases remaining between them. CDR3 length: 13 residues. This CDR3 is CASMGGATGELFF. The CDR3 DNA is TGTGCCAGCATGGGGGGAGCCACCGGGGAGCTGTTTTTT. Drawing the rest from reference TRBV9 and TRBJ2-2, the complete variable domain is DSGVTQTPKHLITATGQRVTLRCSPRSGDLSVYWYQQSLDQGLQFLIQYYNGEERAKGNILERFSAQQFPDLHSELNLSSLELGDSALYFCASMGGATGELFFGEGSRLTVL.

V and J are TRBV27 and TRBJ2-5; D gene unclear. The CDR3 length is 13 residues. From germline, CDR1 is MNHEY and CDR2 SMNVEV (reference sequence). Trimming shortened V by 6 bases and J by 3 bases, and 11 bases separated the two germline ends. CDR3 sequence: CASSRRLEETQYF. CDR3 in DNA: TGTGCCAGCAGCCGGAGATTAGAAGAGACCCAGTACTTC.

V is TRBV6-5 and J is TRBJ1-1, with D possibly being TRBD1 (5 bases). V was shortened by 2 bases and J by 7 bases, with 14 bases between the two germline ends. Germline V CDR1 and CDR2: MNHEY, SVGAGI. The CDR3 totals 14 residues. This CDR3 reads CASSYEVGALEAFF. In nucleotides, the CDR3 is TGTGCCAGCAGTTACGAGGTTGGGGCCCTTGAAGCTTTCTTT.

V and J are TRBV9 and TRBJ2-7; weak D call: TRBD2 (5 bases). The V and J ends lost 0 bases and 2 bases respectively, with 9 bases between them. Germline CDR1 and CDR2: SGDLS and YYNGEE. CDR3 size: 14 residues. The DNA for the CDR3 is TGTGCCAGCAGCGTAGGGGTTAGCGCCTACGAGCAGTACTTC. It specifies CASSVGVSAYEQYF. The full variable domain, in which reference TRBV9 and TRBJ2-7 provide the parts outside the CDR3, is DSGVTQTPKHLITATGQRVTLRCSPRSGDLSVYWYQQSLDQGLQFLIQYYNGEERAKGNILERFSAQQFPDLHSELNLSSLELGDSALYFCASSVGVSAYEQYFGPGTRLTVT.

Here the CDR3 reads CASSRGTVETQYF. CDR3 in DNA: TGTGCCAGTAGTAGAGGGACCGTGGAGACCCAGTACTTC. This chain uses TRBV19 with TRBJ2-5; D may match TRBD1 or TRBD2 (5 bases each). CDR1 and CDR2 from the germline V gene are LNHDA and SQIVND (reference sequence). V lost 4 bases to trimming and J lost 5 bases, with 11 bases between them. The CDR3 loop spans 13 amino acids. The full variable domain, in which reference TRBV19 and TRBJ2-5 provide the parts outside the CDR3, is DGGITQSPKYLFRKEGQNVTLSCEQNLNHDAMYWYRQDPGQGLRLIYYSQIVNDFQKGDIAEGYSVSREKKESFPLTVTSAQKNPTAFYLCASSRGTVETQYFGPGTRLLVL.

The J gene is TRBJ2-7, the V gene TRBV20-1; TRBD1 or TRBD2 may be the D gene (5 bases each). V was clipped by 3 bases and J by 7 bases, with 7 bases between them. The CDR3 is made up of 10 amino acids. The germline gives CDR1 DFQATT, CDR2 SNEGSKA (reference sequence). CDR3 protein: CSASWGEQYF. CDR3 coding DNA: TGCAGTGCTAGTTGGGGGGAGCAGTACTTC.